This T cell receptor beta chain was observed in a study of blood T cells in healthy people across ages. Per germline, CDR1 SQVTM and CDR2 ANQGSEA. V shed 8 bases and J shed 7 bases, with 20 bases lying between them. The CDR3 loop spans 13 amino acids. A second PCR, run for about 7 to 11 cycles, used a sample-barcoded 5' primer plus a J-beta primer mix. TCRdb processed the 5' RACE reads anew with MiXCR; each CDR3 protein has one entry. Among approximately 600,000 distinct CDR3 sequences listed, about 53% were seen once. The receptor was derived from a man aged 60 to 69 in good health. This chain links TRBV29-1 with TRBJ1-2, with D maybe TRBD1 (5 bases). Material: blood. The CDR3 sequence is CSTTTASASGYTF. The CDR3 nucleotides are TGCAGCACCACGACAGCCTCCGCCTCTGGCTACACCTTC.